A selection of T cell receptor beta chains follows, all from one sample in a study of T cell repertoires in cytomegalovirus infection. No antigen has been assigned to these receptors. TCRdb redid the calling of the reads with MiXCR, one entry per CDR3 protein. Here the sample spans around 340,000 distinct CDR3 sequences, almost 30% being singletons. This specimen consisted of cultured PBMCs, obtained from culture after CMV antigen stimulation. Receptors were obtained from a human donor in good health (CMV status not recorded). Some clones in this sample may be carry-over from other donors' samples. Each CDR3 is given with its conserved first and last residue. A D gene is named only where the DNA matches it firmly. Size tells how often a clone was seen (once, few, many) or the class of an expanded clone, and some rows leave it out.

abundance	v_gene	j_gene	d_gene	CDR3aa	CDR3nt
few	TRBV7-9	TRBJ1-2	TRBD1	CASSSSRTGDVYGYTF	TGTGCCAGCAGCTCGAGCCGGACAGGCGATGTCTATGGCTACACCTTC
-	TRBV11-2	TRBJ1-5	-	CASSSRQVLVLGNQPQHF	TGTGCCAGCAGCTCAAGACAAGTTTTGGTTTTAGGCAATCAGCCCCAGCATTTT
few	TRBV4-2	TRBJ2-2	TRBD2	CASSHVTSGSTGELFF	TGTGCCAGCAGCCACGTGACTAGCGGGAGCACCGGGGAGCTGTTTTTT
-	TRBV5-5	TRBJ1-3	-	CASSLAGTAGNTLYF	TGTGCCAGCAGCTTAGCCGGGACGGCTGGAAACACCTTATATTTT
few	TRBV6-5	TRBJ2-1	TRBD2	CASSSDSGGAYNEQFF	TGTGCCAGCAGTTCCGATAGCGGGGGGGCGTACAATGAGCAGTTCTTC
few	TRBV3-1	TRBJ2-3	TRBD2	CASSQESGGASDTQYF	TGTGCCAGCAGCCAAGAAAGCGGGGGGGCTTCAGATACGCAGTATTTT
-	TRBV7-9	TRBJ2-1	-	CASSISRIAYNEQFF	TGTGCCAGCAGCATTTCGAGGATTGCCTACAATGAGCAGTTCTTC
few	TRBV9	TRBJ2-7	-	CASSARGDANEQYF	TGTGCCAGCAGCGCCCGCGGGGACGCCAACGAGCAGTACTTC
few	TRBV7-8	TRBJ2-3	-	CASCGARDTQYF	TGTGCCAGCTGCGGGGCCAGGGATACGCAGTATTTT
-	TRBV27	TRBJ1-6	-	CASSFTRSSYNSPLHF	TGTGCCAGCAGTTTTACCCGGAGCTCCTATAATTCACCCCTCCACTTT
-	TRBV30	TRBJ1-1	TRBD1	CAWSPDRAEAFF	TGTGCCTGGAGTCCGGACAGGGCTGAAGCTTTCTTT
-	TRBV6-1	TRBJ2-5	TRBD2	CASSGAGEGQETQYF	TGTGCCAGCAGTGGGGCGGGGGAGGGGCAAGAGACCCAGTACTTC
-	TRBV27	TRBJ1-2	-	CASADGQYGYTF	TGTGCCAGCGCAGATGGACAGTATGGCTACACCTTC
-	TRBV20-1	TRBJ1-1	-	CSARVNTNTEAFF	TGCAGTGCTAGAGTAAACACTAACACTGAAGCTTTCTTT
few	TRBV20-1	TRBJ1-2	-	CSASPGKAGYTF	TGCAGTGCCTCCCCAGGGAAGGCTGGCTACACCTTC
-	TRBV29-1	TRBJ2-3	TRBD2	CSVGIAGGGPDTQYF	TGCAGCGTTGGCATAGCGGGAGGGGGCCCAGATACGCAGTATTTT
-	TRBV5-4	TRBJ1-1	-	CASSPLQGFTEAFF	TGTGCCAGCAGCCCCCTCCAGGGCTTCACTGAAGCTTTCTTT
-	TRBV5-1	TRBJ2-2	TRBD2	CASSGLAGEWTGELFF	TGCGCCAGCAGCGGACTAGCGGGAGAATGGACCGGGGAGCTGTTTTTT
few	TRBV2	TRBJ1-2	-	CASSEARARGGYTF	TGTGCCAGCAGTGAGGCCCGGGCCCGAGGTGGCTACACCTTC
few	TRBV7-3	TRBJ2-3	-	CASSSGPGTQYF	TGTGCCAGCAGCTCAGGCCCGGGTACGCAGTATTTT
-	TRBV29-1	TRBJ1-3	TRBD1	CSGQGNGNTIYF	TGCAGCGGACAGGGCAACGGAAACACCATATATTTT
many	TRBV20-1	TRBJ1-2	-	CSARTRYNYGYTF	TGCAGTGCTCGGACGCGCTATAACTATGGCTACACCTTC
few	TRBV19	TRBJ1-2	-	CATSDRNNYGYTF	TGTGCCACTTCGGACAGAAATAACTATGGCTACACCTTC
-	TRBV27	TRBJ1-5	-	CASRTDSNQPQHF	TGTGCCAGCCGAACGGATAGCAATCAGCCCCAGCATTTT
-	TRBV5-1	TRBJ2-1	TRBD2	CASSEAGLAGENEQFF	TGCGCCAGCAGCGAAGCAGGACTAGCGGGCGAGAATGAGCAGTTCTTC
-	TRBV19	TRBJ2-2	TRBD2	CASSIKSGSATGELFF	TGTGCCAGTAGTATAAAGAGCGGGAGTGCGACCGGGGAGCTGTTTTTT
-	TRBV7-8	TRBJ2-7	TRBD2	CASSLGTSSYEQYF	TGTGCCAGCAGCTTAGGGACTAGCAGCTACGAGCAGTACTTC
-	TRBV11-2	TRBJ2-2	TRBD2	CASSLKRGYTGELFF	TGTGCCAGCAGCTTAAAGCGGGGGTACACCGGGGAGCTGTTTTTT
few	TRBV4-1	TRBJ2-5	-	CASSQDRGALGETQYF	TGCGCCAGCAGCCAAGACCGGGGGGCCCTTGGAGAGACCCAGTACTTC
-	TRBV5-1	TRBJ1-1	-	CASSLAYGRTEAFF	TGCGCCAGCAGCTTGGCCTATGGCAGAACTGAAGCTTTCTTT
-	TRBV11-2	TRBJ2-1	TRBD2	CASSPWGSGGANEQFF	TGTGCCAGCAGCCCATGGGGTAGCGGGGGGGCGAATGAGCAGTTCTTC
-	TRBV3-1	TRBJ2-4	TRBD2	CASSQELAGGLAKNIQYF	TGTGCCAGCAGCCAAGAATTAGCGGGAGGCCTAGCCAAAAACATTCAGTACTTC
-	TRBV7-3	TRBJ2-1	-	CASSLKPSLQGDNEQFF	TGTGCCAGCAGCTTAAAGCCCTCCTTACAGGGAGACAATGAGCAGTTCTTC
few	TRBV20-1	TRBJ2-7	TRBD2	CSARAWGSGSNRESYEQYF	TGCAGTGCTAGAGCCTGGGGTAGCGGGAGTAACCGGGAATCCTACGAGCAGTACTTC
-	TRBV28	TRBJ2-2	TRBD1	CATGQGITGELFF	TGTGCCACGGGACAGGGGATCACCGGGGAGCTGTTTTTT
-	TRBV15	TRBJ2-7	-	CATSRGTGTISYEQYF	TGTGCCACCAGCAGGGGCACCGGGACAATCTCCTACGAGCAGTACTTC
few	TRBV20-1	TRBJ1-5	TRBD1	CSARTGEGLGQPQHF	TGCAGTGCCCGGACAGGGGAGGGCCTCGGGCAGCCCCAGCATTTT
-	TRBV27	TRBJ2-1	-	CASSLNLASSSYNEQFF	TGTGCCAGCAGTTTAAACCTAGCGAGTAGCTCCTACAATGAGCAGTTCTTC
-	TRBV7-2	TRBJ1-1	-	CASSLRQSGTEAFF	TGTGCCAGCAGCTTGAGGCAGTCCGGTACTGAAGCTTTCTTT
-	TRBV12-3/TRBV12-4	TRBJ2-7	-	CASSFHRILSSYEQYF	TGTGCCAGCAGTTTCCATAGGATACTATCCTCCTACGAGCAGTACTTC
few	TRBV6-5	TRBJ1-2	TRBD1	CASSYSAGGHGYTF	TGTGCCAGCAGTTACTCGGCAGGGGGGCATGGCTACACCTTC
few	TRBV7-2	TRBJ2-2	-	CASSLSQGTGELFF	TGTGCCAGCAGCTTAAGTCAGGGTACAGGGGAGCTGTTTTTT
few	TRBV7-9	TRBJ1-2	TRBD1	CASSWGQGSIRYTF	TGTGCCAGCAGCTGGGGACAGGGGAGTATTCGTTACACCTTC
few	TRBV4-1	TRBJ1-4	-	CASSQDGEKLFF	TGCGCCAGCAGCCAAGATGGAGAAAAACTGTTTTTT
many	TRBV6-1	TRBJ2-1	TRBD2	CASSEGSPGLERYNEQFF	TGTGCCAGCAGTGAAGGCTCTCCGGGACTAGAACGATACAATGAGCAGTTCTTC
-	TRBV3-1	TRBJ1-6	TRBD1	CACSLDGTGGRSPLHF	TGTGCCTGCAGCCTAGACGGGACAGGGGGACGTTCACCCCTCCACTTT
many	TRBV11-2	TRBJ2-7	-	CASSSDGTPTYEQYF	TGTGCCAGCAGCTCCGACGGGACACCAACCTACGAGCAGTACTTC
-	TRBV7-9	TRBJ1-1	-	CASSINARWGDMDTEAFF	TGTGCCAGCAGCATTAACGCCCGGTGGGGAGATATGGACACTGAAGCTTTCTTT
few	TRBV11-2	TRBJ2-3	-	CASSPDGAPDTQYF	TGTGCCAGCAGCCCCGACGGGGCCCCAGATACGCAGTATTTT
few	TRBV18	TRBJ2-5	TRBD1	CASSPTGGAETQYF	TGTGCCAGCTCACCTACAGGGGGCGCGGAGACCCAGTACTTC